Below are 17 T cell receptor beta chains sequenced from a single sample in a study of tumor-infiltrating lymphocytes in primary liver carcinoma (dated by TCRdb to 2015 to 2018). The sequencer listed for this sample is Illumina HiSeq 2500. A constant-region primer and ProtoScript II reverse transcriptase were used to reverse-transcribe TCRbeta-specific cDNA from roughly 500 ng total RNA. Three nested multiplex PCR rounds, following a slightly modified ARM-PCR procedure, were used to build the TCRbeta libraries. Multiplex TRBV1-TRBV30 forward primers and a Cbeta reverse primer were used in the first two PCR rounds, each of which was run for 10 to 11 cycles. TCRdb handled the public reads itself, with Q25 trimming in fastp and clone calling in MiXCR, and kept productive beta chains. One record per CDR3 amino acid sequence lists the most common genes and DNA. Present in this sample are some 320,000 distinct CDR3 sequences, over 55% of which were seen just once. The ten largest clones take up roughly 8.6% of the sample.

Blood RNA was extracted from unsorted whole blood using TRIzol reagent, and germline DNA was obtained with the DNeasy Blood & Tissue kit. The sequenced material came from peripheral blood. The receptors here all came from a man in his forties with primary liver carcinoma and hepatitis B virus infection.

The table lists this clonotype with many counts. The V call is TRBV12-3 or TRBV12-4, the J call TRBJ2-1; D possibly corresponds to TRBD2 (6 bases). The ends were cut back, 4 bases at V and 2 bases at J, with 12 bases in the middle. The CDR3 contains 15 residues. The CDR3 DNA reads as TGTGCCAGCAGTTCCCCGGGACTCCCCTACAATGAGCAGTTCTTC. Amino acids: CASSSPGLPYNEQFF.

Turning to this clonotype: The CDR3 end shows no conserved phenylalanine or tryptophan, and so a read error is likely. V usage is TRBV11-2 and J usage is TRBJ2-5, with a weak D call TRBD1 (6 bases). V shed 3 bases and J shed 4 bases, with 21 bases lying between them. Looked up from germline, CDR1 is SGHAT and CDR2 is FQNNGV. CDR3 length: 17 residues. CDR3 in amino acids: CASSLGRSTGPRETQYL. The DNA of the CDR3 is TGTGCCAGCAGCTTGGGACGGTCAACAGGGCCTCGAGAGACCCAGTACCTC.

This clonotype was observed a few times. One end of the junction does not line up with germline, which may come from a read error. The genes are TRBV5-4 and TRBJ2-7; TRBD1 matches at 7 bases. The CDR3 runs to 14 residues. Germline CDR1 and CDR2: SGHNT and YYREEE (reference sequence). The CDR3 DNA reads TGTGCCAGCAGCGTCCCGGGACAGTCCTCCGAGCAGTACTTC. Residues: CASSVPGQSSEQYF.

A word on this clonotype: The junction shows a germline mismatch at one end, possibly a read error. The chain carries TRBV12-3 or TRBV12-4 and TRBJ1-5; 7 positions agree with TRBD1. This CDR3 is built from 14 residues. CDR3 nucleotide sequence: TGTGTCAGCAGCCCTACCGACAGGGCCCAGCCCCAGCATTTT. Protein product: CVSSPTDRAQPQHF.

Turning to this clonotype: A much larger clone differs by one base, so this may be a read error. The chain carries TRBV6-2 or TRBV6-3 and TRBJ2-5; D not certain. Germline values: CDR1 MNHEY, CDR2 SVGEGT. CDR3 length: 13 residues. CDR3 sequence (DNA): TGTGCCGGCAGAACGGACGGTCAAGAGACCCAGTACTTC. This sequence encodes CAGRTDGQETQYF.

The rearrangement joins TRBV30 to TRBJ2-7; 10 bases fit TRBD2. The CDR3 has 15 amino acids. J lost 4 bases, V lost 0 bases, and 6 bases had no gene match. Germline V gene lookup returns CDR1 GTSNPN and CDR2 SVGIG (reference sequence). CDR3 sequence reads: CAWSVLLAGAYEQYF. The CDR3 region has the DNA TGTGCCTGGAGTGTACTCCTAGCGGGAGCATACGAGCAGTACTTC.

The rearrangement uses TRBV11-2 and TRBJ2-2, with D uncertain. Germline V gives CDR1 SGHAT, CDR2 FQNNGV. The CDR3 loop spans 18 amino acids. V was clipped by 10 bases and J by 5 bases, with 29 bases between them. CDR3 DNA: TGTGCCAACATCATCACCGCTACATGGACGGTGGGGACCGGGGAGCTGTTTTTT. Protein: CANIITATWTVGTGELFF. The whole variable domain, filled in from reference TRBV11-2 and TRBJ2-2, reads EAGVAQSPRYKIIEKRQSVAFWCNPISGHATLYWYQQILGQGPKLLIQFQNNGVVDDSQLPKDRFSAERLKGVDSTLKIQPAKLEDSAVYLCANIITATWTVGTGELFFGEGSRLTVL.

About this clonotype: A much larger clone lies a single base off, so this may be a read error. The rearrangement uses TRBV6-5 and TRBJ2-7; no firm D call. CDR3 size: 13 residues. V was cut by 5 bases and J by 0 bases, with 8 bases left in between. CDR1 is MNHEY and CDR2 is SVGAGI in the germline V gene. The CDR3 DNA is TGTGCCAGCAGTGTGGGTAACTCCTACGAGCAGTACTTC. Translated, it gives CASSVGNSYEQYF.

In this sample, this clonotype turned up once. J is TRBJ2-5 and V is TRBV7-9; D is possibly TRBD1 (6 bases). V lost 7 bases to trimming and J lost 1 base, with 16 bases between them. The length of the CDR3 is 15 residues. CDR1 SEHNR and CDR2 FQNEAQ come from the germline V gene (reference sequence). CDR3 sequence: CASNYRESVQETQYF. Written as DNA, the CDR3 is TGTGCCAGCAATTACAGGGAGTCCGTCCAAGAGACCCAGTACTTC.

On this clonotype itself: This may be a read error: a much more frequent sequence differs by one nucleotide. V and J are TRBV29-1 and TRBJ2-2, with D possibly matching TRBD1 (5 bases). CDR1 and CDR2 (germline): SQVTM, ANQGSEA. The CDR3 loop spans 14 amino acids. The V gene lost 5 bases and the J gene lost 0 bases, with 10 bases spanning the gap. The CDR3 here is CSVQGPANTGELFF. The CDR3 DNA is TGCAGCGTTCAGGGTCCCGCGAACACCGGGGAGCTGTTTTTT.

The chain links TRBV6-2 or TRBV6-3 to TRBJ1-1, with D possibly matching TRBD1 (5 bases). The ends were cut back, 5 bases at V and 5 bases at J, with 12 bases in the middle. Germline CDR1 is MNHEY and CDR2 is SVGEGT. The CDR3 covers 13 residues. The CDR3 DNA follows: TGTGCCAGCAGTCCATCGACAGTGACTGAAGCTTTCTTT. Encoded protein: CASSPSTVTEAFF.

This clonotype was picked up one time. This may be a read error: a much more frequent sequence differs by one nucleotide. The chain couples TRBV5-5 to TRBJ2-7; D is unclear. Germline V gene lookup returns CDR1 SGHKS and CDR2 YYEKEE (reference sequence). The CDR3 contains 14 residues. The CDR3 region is CPSSLVVTEYEQYF. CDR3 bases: TGTCCCAGCAGCTTGGTGGTGACGGAGTACGAGCAGTACTTC. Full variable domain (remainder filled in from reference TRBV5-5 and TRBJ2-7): DAGVTQSPTHLIKTRGQQVTLRCSPISGHKSVSWYQQVLGQGPQFIFQYYEKEERGRGNFPDRFSARQFPNYSSELNVNALLLGDSALYLCPSSLVVTEYEQYFGPGTRLTVT.

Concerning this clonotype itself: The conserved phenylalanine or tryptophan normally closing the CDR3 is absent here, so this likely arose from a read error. The DNA of the CDR3 is TGTGCCAGCAGCCCGATAGACGGCTCTCGCAAAAGATACGAGCAGTACTCC. It codes for CASSPIDGSRKRYEQYS. The rearrangement joins TRBV11-2 to TRBJ2-7, with D uncertain. The CDR3 loop spans 17 amino acids. Trimming cost V 5 bases and J 4 bases, with 24 bases left between them. Germline V CDR1 and CDR2: SGHAT, FQNNGV.

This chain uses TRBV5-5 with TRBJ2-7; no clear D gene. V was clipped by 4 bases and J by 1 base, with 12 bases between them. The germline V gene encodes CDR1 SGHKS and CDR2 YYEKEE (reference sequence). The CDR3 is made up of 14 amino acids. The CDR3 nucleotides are TGTGCCAGCAGCCAGAGGACGGAGTCCTACGAGCAGTACTTC. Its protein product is CASSQRTESYEQYF.

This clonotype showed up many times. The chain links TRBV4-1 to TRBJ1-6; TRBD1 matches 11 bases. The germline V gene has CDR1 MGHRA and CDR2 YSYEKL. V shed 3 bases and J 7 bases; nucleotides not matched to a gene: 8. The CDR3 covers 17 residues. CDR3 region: CASSQDRGRSMNSPLHF. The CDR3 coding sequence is TGCGCCAGCAGCCAGGACAGGGGGCGGTCTATGAATTCACCCCTCCACTTT.

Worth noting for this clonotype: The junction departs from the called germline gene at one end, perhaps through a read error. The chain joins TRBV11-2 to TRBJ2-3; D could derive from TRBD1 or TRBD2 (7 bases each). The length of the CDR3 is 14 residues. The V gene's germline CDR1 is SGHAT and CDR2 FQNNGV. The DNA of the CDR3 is TGCGCCAGCAACTCTCCCAGGGGGGGAGATACGCAGTATTTT. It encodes CASNSPRGGDTQYF.

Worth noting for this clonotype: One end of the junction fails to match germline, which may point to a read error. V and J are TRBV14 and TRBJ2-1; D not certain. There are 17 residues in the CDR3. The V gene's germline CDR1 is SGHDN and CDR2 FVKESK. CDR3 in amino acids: CASSHAPLRSSYNKQFF. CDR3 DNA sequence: TGTGCCAGCAGCCATGCTCCCCTCAGGAGCTCCTACAATAAGCAGTTCTTC.